These T cell receptor beta chains were read from a single sample in a study of lymphopenia after photon versus proton radiotherapy. The method was immunoSEQ multiplex PCR; TCRdb's version includes in-frame clones alone and lacks a portion of them. The data contain 65,000 to 85,000 clones, 80% to 95% of them singletons. This material consisted of peripheral blood, taken from a patient treated with photon-based radiotherapy. The origin of the receptors is a woman between 40 and 55 years old with cholangiocarcinoma. The CDR3 runs from the conserved cysteine through the conserved F or W. Each record gives: D gene, clone size, V gene, J gene, CDR3 DNA, CDR3 protein. The D gene is left open where the match is weak. Clone size, where shown, is once, few, many, or a class for clones that have expanded.

>TRBD2|NA|TRBV9|TRBJ2-5
TGTGCCAGCAGCGTAGTAGCGGGAGGAACAGAGACCCAGTACTTC
CASSVVAGGTETQYF
>NA|once|TRBV28|TRBJ1-1
TGTGCCAGCAGTTTAAGGGGGGAGGGGAACACTGAAGCTTTCTTT
CASSLRGEGNTEAFF
>TRBD1|once|TRBV19|TRBJ1-1
TGTGCCAGTACCGCGGGACAGCTGGTGAACACTGAAGCTTTCTTT
CASTAGQLVNTEAFF
>NA|NA|TRBV7-9|TRBJ2-7
TGTGCCAGCGTCGGCCCATCAAGCCCACAGGAATACTTC
CASVGPSSPQEYF
>TRBD2|NA|TRBV13|TRBJ2-7
TGTGCCAGCAGCTCCGCCGAAGCGGGGGGGCAATACGAGCAGTACTTC
CASSSAEAGGQYEQYF
>NA|few|TRBV5-6|TRBJ1-2
TGTGCCAGCAGCCGCCGAGCGGGAGAGGGCTACACCTTC
CASSRRAGEGYTF
>NA|NA|TRBV6-5|TRBJ2-3
TGTGCCAGCGGGCGGGGAGGAGCTGTAGATACGCAGTATTTT
CASGRGGAVDTQYF
>TRBD1|NA|TRBV18|TRBJ2-1
TGTGCCAGCTCACCCCTAGGACAGGGGGCAACGAATGAGCAGTTCTTC
CASSPLGQGATNEQFF
>NA|NA|TRBV21-1|TRBJ1-6
TGTGCCAGCAGGAAAATGACAGGGGAGGTTTCACCCCTCCACTTT
CASRKMTGEVSPLHF
>NA|NA|TRBV7-2|TRBJ1-5
TGTGCCAGCAGCTTAGTGGCAGGGGATGATCAGCCCCAGCATTTT
CASSLVAGDDQPQHF
>NA|NA|TRBV5-1|TRBJ1-1
TGCGCCAGCAGGGTCTCTAACACTGAAGCTTTCTTT
CASRVSNTEAFF
>NA|NA|TRBV19|TRBJ1-1
TGTGCCAGTAAAAAGAGTACGGCTGGTGGTTGGGACACTGAAGCTTTCTTT
CASKKSTAGGWDTEAFF
>NA|NA|TRBV10-3|TRBJ1-2
TGTGCCATCAGTGACGCTTCTAACTATGGCTACACCTTC
CAISDASNYGYTF
>NA|NA|TRBV7-6|TRBJ2-1
TGTGCCAGCAGCCAGGGGGGCCCGTACGATGAGCAGTTCTTC
CASSQGGPYDEQFF
>TRBD2|once|TRBV4-3|TRBJ2-1
TGCGCCAGCAGCCAAGAGGGGGGGAGGGCCGACAATGAGCAGTTCTTC
CASSQEGGRADNEQFF
>NA|NA|TRBV10-2|TRBJ1-6
TGCGCCAGCAGGGACGATCTCGGAGGGTATAATTCACCCCTCCACTTT
CASRDDLGGYNSPLHF
>TRBD1|few|TRBV2|TRBJ2-7
TGTGCCGGACGGGGACAGGGGACCTACGAGCAGTACTTC
CAGRGQGTYEQYF
>TRBD2|NA|TRBV7-9|TRBJ2-1
TGTGCCACCGCGGGGGAGGGCCTGGCCTACAATGAGCAGTTCTTC
CATAGEGLAYNEQFF
>TRBD1|NA|TRBV28|TRBJ2-1
TGTGCCAGCAGTCTCCGGACAGGGCTCTACAATGAGCAGTTCTTC
CASSLRTGLYNEQFF
>NA|NA|TRBV2|TRBJ2-6
TGTGCCAGCAGTCGTCGGCCGGCCTTAGAAGGGGCCAACGTCCTGACTTTC
CASSRRPALEGANVLTF
>NA|NA|TRBV27|TRBJ2-7
TGTGCCAGCAGTTTAATCGGCAGCCAGGGATTAATTCCGCAGTACTTC
CASSLIGSQGLIPQYF
>NA|NA|TRBV5-1|TRBJ2-3
TGCGCCAGCAGCTTGGATCGCGGAGATACGCAGTATTTT
CASSLDRGDTQYF
>TRBD2|NA|TRBV6-6|TRBJ2-5
TGTGCCAGTGGGGGACTAGCGGGGGACCAAGAGACCCAGTACTTC
CASGGLAGDQETQYF
>NA|once|TRBV6-5|TRBJ1-1
TGTGCCAGCACCCCCCGGGCCTATCAGGGGACTGAAGCTTTCTTT
CASTPRAYQGTEAFF
>TRBD2|NA|TRBV11-2|TRBJ2-1
TGTGCCAGCAGCTTAACCGCGGGGGGTTTACAAGATGAGCAGTTCTTC
CASSLTAGGLQDEQFF
>NA|NA|TRBV7-9|TRBJ2-1
TGTGCCAGCAGCTTAGTACCGGGAGCCAATGAGCAGTTCTTC
CASSLVPGANEQFF
>NA|NA|TRBV6-1|TRBJ2-1
TGTGCCAGCAGCCCGCAGGGCAATGAGCAGTTCTTC
CASSPQGNEQFF
>TRBD1|NA|TRBV19|TRBJ1-1
TGTGCCAGTAGCCGGACAGGAGCGAACACTGAAGCTTTCTTT
CASSRTGANTEAFF
>NA|NA|TRBV30|TRBJ2-7
TGTGCCTGGAGTCAGGGGTACGAGCAGTACTTC
CAWSQGYEQYF
>NA|NA|TRBV29-1|TRBJ1-2
TGCAGCGTTGACGGTCCCGGGGGCTACACCTTC
CSVDGPGGYTF
>TRBD2|NA|TRBV2|TRBJ2-3
TGTGCCAGCAGTGAAACCACCCTAGCGGGGGGCTTCACAGATACGCAGTATTTT
CASSETTLAGGFTDTQYF
>NA|NA|TRBV20-1|TRBJ2-3
TGCAGTGCTAGAGGAGGAGATACGCAGTATTTT
CSARGGDTQYF
>NA|NA|TRBV28|TRBJ1-6
TGTGCCAGCAGTTTAAATAGGGGCCAAGTGAATTCACCCCTCCACTTT
CASSLNRGQVNSPLHF
>NA|NA|TRBV27|TRBJ1-1
TGTGCCAGCGGCTCAGCCATTATGAACACTGAAGCTTTCTTT
CASGSAIMNTEAFF
>NA|few|TRBV5-1|TRBJ1-1
TGCGCCAGCAAGGCCGTGAGGACTGAAGCTTTCTTT
CASKAVRTEAFF
>NA|NA|TRBV11-3|TRBJ1-5
TGTGCCAAAGCAGGGGAAAATCAGCCCCAGCATTTT
CAKAGENQPQHF
>TRBD2|NA|TRBV7-8|TRBJ2-3
TGTGCCAGCAGCCCAAAAGGACTAGCGGGACTCACAGATACGCAGTATTTT
CASSPKGLAGLTDTQYF
>TRBD1|NA|TRBV10-3|TRBJ1-3
TGTGCCATCAGTGAGACCGGGACAGCTGGAAACACCATATATTTT
CAISETGTAGNTIYF
>NA|NA|TRBV2|TRBJ1-1
TGTGCCAGCAGGAGCCGGGGCGGCTCTGAAGCTTTCTTT
CASRSRGGSEAFF